The T cell receptor (beta chain) under discussion was sequenced for a study of OX40 agonist ivuxolimab in advanced cancers. This CDR3 is built from 14 residues. CDR1 and CDR2 from the germline V gene are MDHEN and SYDVKM. Between the trimmed V and J ends, which lost 3 bases and 1 base, there was a span of 9 bases. TCRdb keeps only in-frame clones here, not all; method: immunoSEQ multiplex PCR. The table shows fewer than 85,000 clones, with around 87% occurring only once. The chain combines TRBV28 with TRBJ1-1; D remains unclear. Material: CD4+ or CD8+ T cells sorted from blood, obtained in a trial of the OX40 agonist ivuxolimab. The receptor was isolated from an adult with an advanced solid tumor such as melanoma, head and neck, liver or kidney cancer. The CDR3 loop is CASSFRWANTEAFF. The CDR3 nucleotides read TGTGCCAGCAGTTTTAGGTGGGCGAACACTGAAGCTTTCTTT.